This T cell receptor (beta chain) came from a study of CD8 T cells in ankylosing spondylitis. General study findings and limits: Seemingly distinctive of ankylosing spondylitis blood was a TCR beta motif formed by eight highly homologous variants.

Note on this clonotype: Its specificity is unknown.

TCRdb called the 5' RACE reads again in MiXCR, with one record for every CDR3 protein. Of roughly 440,000 distinct CDR3 sequences in the sample, more than 15% were seen once. This TCR was recovered from a male donor with ankylosing spondylitis. The sequenced sample was blood, either unsorted or a sorted T cell fraction (not recorded which).

The DNA of the CDR3 is TGCAGTGCTAGAAGTAGGACGGGACAGGGCTACAATGAGCAGTTCTTC. This gives the protein CSARSRTGQGYNEQFF. The chain carries TRBV20-1 and TRBJ2-1, with 9 bases lining up with TRBD1. V shed 2 bases, J shed 3 bases, and the junction held 8 bases outside the gene matches. The CDR3 consists of 16 residues. Germline CDR1 DFQATT, CDR2 SNEGSKA (reference sequence).